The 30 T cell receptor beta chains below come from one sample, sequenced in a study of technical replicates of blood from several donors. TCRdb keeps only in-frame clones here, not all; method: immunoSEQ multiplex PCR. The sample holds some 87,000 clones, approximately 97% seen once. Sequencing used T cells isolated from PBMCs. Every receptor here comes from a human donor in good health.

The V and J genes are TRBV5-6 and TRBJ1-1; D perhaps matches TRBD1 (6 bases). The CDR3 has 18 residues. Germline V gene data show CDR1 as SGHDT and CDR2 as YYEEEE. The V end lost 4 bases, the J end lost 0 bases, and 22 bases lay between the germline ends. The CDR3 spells CASSGGPGGDLMNTEAFF. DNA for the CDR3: TGTGCCAGCAGCGGCGGCCCGGGGGGCGATCTCATGAACACTGAAGCTTTCTTT.

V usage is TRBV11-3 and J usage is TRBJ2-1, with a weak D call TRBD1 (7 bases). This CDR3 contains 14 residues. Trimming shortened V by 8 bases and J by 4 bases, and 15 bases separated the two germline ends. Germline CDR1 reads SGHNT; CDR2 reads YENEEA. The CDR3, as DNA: TGTGCCAGCTCTATACAGGGGACTTACAATGAGCAGTTCTTC. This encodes CASSIQGTYNEQFF.

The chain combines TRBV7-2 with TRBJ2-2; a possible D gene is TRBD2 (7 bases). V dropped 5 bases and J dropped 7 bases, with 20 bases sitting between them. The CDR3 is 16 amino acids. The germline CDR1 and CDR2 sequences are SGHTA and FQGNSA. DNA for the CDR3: TGTGCCAGCAGCCCTCCCGTGGGGGAGGGGGTCGGGGAGCTGTTTTTT. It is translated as CASSPPVGEGVGELFF. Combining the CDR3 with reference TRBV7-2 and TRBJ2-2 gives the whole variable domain GAGVSQSPSNKVTEKGKDVELRCDPISGHTALYWYRQSLGQGLEFLIYFQGNSAPDKSGLPSDRFSAERTGGSVSTLTIQRTQQEDSAVYLCASSPPVGEGVGELFFGEGSRLTVL.

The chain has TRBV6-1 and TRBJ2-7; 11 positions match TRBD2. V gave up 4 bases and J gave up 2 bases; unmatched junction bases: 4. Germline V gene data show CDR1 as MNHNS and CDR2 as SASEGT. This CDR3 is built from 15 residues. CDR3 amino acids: CASSVGTSGAYEQYF. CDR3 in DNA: TGTGCCAGCAGTGTAGGGACTAGCGGAGCCTACGAGCAGTACTTC.

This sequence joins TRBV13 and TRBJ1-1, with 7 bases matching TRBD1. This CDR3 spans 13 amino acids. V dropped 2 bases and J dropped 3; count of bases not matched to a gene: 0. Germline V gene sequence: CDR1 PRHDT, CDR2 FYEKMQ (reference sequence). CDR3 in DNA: TGTGCCAGCAGCTTAACAGGGGACACTGAAGCTTTCTTT. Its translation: CASSLTGDTEAFF.

The CDR3: CASSKKVGPGQPQHF. The CDR3 nucleotides read TGTGCCAGCAGCAAAAAGGTGGGGCCGGGTCAGCCCCAGCATTTT. This chain uses TRBV7-3 with TRBJ1-5; weak D call: TRBD1 (5 bases). Trimming took 5 bases from V and 6 from J, leaving 17 bases between them. The V gene's germline CDR1 is SGHTA and CDR2 FQGTGA. The CDR3 has 15 amino acids.

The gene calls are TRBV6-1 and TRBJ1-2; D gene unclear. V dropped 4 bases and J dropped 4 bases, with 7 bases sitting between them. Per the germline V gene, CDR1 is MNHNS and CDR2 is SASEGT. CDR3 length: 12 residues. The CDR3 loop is CASSVQIYGYTF. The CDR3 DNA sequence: TGTGCCAGCAGTGTCCAGATCTATGGCTACACCTTC.

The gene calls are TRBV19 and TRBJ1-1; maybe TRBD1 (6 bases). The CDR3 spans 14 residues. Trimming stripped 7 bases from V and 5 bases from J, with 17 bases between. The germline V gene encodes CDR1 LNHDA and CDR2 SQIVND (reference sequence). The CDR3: CASIVTGMLTEAFF. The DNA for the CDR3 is TGTGCCAGTATTGTCACAGGGATGTTAACTGAAGCTTTCTTT.

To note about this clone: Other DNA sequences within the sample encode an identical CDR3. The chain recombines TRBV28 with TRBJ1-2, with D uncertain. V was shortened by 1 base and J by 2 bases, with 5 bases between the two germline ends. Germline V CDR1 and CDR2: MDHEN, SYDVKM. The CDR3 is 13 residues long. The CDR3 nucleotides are TGTGCCAGCAGTTTATCTTCGAACTATGGCTACACCTTC. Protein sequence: CASSLSSNYGYTF.

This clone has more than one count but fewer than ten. For the CDR3, the DNA is TGTGCCAGCAGCTTGAAGGGGGCTGGCACTGAAGCTTTCTTT. Its translation is CASSLKGAGTEAFF. V gene TRBV7-3 combines with J gene TRBJ1-1; 7 nucleotides line up with TRBD1. V lost 3 bases and J lost 4; bases outside the gene matches: 5. The CDR3 loop spans 14 amino acids. Germline-derived CDR1 and CDR2 are SGHTA and FQGTGA.

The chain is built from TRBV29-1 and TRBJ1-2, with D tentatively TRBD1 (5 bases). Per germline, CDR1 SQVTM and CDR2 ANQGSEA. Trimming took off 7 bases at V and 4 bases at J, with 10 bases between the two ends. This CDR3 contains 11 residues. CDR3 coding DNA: TGCAGCGCTACAGGTTCCTATGGCTACACCTTC. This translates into CSATGSYGYTF.

The CDR3 is CASSRGTRGQETQYF. The CDR3 bases are TGTGCCAGCAGCCGCGGGACTAGAGGGCAAGAGACCCAGTACTTC. V is TRBV6-5 and J is TRBJ2-5; TRBD2 matches at 8 bases. The length of the CDR3 is 15 residues. In germline, CDR1 is MNHEY, CDR2 SVGAGI. After removal of 6 bases from V and 2 bases from J, the junction contained 8 bases not matched to a gene.

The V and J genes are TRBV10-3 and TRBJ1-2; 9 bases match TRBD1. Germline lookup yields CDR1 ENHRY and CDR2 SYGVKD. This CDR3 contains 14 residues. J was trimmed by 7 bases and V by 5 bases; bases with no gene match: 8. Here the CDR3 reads CAISPGQGRGGYTF. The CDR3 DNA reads TGTGCCATCAGTCCGGGACAGGGTCGCGGTGGCTACACCTTC.

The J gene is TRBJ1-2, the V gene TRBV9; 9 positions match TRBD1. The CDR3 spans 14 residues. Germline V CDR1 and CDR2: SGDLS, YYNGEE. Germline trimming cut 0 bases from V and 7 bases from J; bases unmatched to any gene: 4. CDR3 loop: CASSVGTGVRGYTF. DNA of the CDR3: TGTGCCAGCAGCGTAGGGACAGGGGTGCGTGGCTACACCTTC.

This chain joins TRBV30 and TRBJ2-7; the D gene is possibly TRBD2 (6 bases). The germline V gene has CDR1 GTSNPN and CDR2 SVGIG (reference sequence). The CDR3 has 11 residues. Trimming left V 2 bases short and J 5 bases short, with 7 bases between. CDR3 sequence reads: CAWSWRDEQYF. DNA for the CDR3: TGTGCCTGGAGTTGGAGGGACGAGCAGTACTTC. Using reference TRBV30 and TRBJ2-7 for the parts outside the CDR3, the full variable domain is SQTIHQWPATLVQPVGSPLSLECTVEGTSNPNLYWYRQAAGRGLQLLFYSVGIGQISSEVPQNLSASRPQDRQFILSSKKLLLSDSGFYLCAWSWRDEQYFGPGTRLTVT.

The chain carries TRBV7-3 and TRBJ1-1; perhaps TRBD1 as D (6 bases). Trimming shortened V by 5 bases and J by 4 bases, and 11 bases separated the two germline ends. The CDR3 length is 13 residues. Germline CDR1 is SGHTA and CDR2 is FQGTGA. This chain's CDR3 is CASSADSPTEAFF. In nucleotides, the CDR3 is TGTGCCAGCAGCGCGGACAGTCCCACTGAAGCTTTCTTT.

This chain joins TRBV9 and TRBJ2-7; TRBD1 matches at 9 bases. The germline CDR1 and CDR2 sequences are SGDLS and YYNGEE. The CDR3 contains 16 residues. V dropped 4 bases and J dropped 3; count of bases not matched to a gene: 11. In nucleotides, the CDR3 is TGTGCCAGCAGCTTAAGGACAGGGGCGAAGGACTACGAGCAGTACTTC. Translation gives CASSLRTGAKDYEQYF.

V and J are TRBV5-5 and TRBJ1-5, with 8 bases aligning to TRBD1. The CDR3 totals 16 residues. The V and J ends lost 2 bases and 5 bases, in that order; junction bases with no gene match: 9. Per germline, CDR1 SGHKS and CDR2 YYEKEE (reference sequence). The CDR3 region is CASSLQGEAGDQPQHF. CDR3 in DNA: TGTGCCAGCAGCTTACAGGGGGAGGCTGGGGATCAGCCCCAGCATTTT.

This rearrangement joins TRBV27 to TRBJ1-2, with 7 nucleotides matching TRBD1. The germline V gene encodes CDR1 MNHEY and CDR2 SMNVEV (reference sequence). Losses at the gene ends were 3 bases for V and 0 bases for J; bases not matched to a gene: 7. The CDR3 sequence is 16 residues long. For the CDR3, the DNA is TGTGCCAGCAGTTTGTCTTGGGACAGCGCTAACTATGGCTACACCTTC. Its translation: CASSLSWDSANYGYTF.

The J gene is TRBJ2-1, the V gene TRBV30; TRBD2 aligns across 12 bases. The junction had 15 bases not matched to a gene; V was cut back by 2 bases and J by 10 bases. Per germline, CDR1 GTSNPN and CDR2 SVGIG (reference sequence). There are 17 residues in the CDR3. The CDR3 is CAWSPGLTSGSVQEQFF. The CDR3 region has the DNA TGTGCCTGGAGTCCCGGCCTGACTAGCGGGAGCGTACAGGAGCAGTTCTTC.

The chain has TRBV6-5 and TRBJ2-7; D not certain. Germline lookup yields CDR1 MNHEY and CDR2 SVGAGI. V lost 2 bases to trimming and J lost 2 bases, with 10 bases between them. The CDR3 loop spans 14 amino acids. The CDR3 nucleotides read TGTGCCAGCAGTTACGCTGATGGGCCCTACGAGCAGTACTTC. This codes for CASSYADGPYEQYF.

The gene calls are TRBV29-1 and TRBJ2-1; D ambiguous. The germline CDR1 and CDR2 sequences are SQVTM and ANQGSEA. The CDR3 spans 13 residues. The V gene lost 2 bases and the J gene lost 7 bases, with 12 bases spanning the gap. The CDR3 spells CSVEIVGANEQFF. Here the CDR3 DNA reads TGCAGCGTTGAAATAGTTGGTGCGAATGAGCAGTTCTTC.

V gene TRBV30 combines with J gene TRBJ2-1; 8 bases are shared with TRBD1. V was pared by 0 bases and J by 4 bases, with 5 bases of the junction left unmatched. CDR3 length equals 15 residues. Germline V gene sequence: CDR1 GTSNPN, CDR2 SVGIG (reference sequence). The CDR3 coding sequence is TGTGCCTGGAGTGTACCACAGGGGGAATACAATGAGCAGTTCTTC. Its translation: CAWSVPQGEYNEQFF. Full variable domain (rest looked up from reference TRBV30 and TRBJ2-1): SQTIHQWPATLVQPVGSPLSLECTVEGTSNPNLYWYRQAAGRGLQLLFYSVGIGQISSEVPQNLSASRPQDRQFILSSKKLLLSDSGFYLCAWSVPQGEYNEQFFGPGTRLTVL.

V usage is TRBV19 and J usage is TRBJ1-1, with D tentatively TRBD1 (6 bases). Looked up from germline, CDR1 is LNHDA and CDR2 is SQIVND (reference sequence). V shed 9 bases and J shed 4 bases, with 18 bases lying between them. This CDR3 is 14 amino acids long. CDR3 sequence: CASRMTGGSTEAFF. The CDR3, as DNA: TGTGCCAGCAGAATGACAGGAGGAAGCACTGAAGCTTTCTTT.

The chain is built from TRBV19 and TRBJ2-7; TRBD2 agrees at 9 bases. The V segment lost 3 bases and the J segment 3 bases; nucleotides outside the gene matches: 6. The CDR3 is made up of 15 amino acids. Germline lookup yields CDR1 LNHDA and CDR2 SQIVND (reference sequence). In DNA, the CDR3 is TGTGCCAGTAGTATTATTAGCGGGAGTCTCTACGAGCAGTACTTC. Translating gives CASSIISGSLYEQYF.

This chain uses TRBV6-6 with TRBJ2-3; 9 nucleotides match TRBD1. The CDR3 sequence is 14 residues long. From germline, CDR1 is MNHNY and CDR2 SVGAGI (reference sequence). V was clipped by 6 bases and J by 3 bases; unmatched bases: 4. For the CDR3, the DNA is TGTGCCAGCAGACGTGGACAGGGGACAGATACGCAGTATTTT. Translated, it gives CASRRGQGTDTQYF.

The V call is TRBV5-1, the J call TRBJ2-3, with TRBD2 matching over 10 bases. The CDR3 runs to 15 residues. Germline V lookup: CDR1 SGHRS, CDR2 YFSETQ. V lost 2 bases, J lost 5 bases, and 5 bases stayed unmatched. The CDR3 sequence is CASSFRSGRVDTQYF. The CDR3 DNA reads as TGCGCCAGCAGCTTTCGGAGCGGGAGGGTAGATACGCAGTATTTT.

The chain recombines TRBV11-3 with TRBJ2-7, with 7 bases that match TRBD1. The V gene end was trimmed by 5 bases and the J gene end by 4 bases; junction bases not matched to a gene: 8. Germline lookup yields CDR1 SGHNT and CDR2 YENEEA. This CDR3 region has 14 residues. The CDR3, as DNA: TGTGCCAGCAGCAGAGAGGGGGCCAGGTACGAGCAGTACTTC. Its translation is CASSREGARYEQYF.

The CDR3 region has the DNA TGTGCCAGCAGCTTACGGGGGGAGCAGTTCTTC. Translating gives CASSLRGEQFF. The chain is built from TRBV7-8 and TRBJ2-1; a possible D gene is TRBD2 (6 bases). The CDR3 is 11 residues long. CDR1 and CDR2 (germline): SGHVS, FQNEAQ. V lost 2 bases and J 10 bases, leaving 6 bases between the germline ends.

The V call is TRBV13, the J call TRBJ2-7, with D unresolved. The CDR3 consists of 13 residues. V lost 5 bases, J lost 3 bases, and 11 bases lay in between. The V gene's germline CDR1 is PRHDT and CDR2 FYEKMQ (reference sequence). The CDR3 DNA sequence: TGTGCCAGCAGCCCAAGCCCCGGCTACGAGCAGTACTTC. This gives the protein CASSPSPGYEQYF.